The sequence of this T cell receptor beta chain was determined in a study of graft-versus-host responses after intestinal transplantation. Unmatched junction bases numbered 13, after V lost 5 bases and J lost 0 bases. Germline values: CDR1 LNHDA, CDR2 SQIVND (reference sequence). The CDR3 sequence is 19 residues long. About this clone itself: Its antigen is currently unknown.

Study-wide results and caveats: In recipient marrow, GvH clones were found, and some appeared first in ileum or blood. Allograft clonal ratios (graft-versus-host to host-versus-graft) were high in patients who had graft-donor T cell macrochimerism.

Profiled with immunoSEQ multiplex PCR; TCRdb holds only in-frame clones, not every one. Counted here are 99,000 or so clones, roughly 92% occurring once; the ten biggest clones make up roughly 0.069%. The receptor comes from a human donor who was the organ donor for an intestinal transplant. Sequenced here: unstimulated CD8+ T cells sorted from spleen or lymph node cells, sampled before transplant. V and J are TRBV19 and TRBJ2-1; 10 nucleotides agree with TRBD2. CDR3: CASSFRLAGYSGSYNEQFF. DNA for the CDR3: TGTGCCAGTAGTTTCAGACTAGCGGGTTATTCTGGCTCCTACAATGAGCAGTTCTTC.